The 9 T cell receptor beta chains below all came from one sample that was sequenced in a study of radiotherapy plus CTLA-4 blockade in lung cancer. Some clones are missing from TCRdb's copy, which holds only in-frame ones; the method was immunoSEQ multiplex PCR. The top ten clones hold about 5% of a sample with 110,000 or so clones, roughly 80% of them seen once. This sample comprised peripheral blood, obtained from a patient treated with radiotherapy plus ipilimumab. These TCRs come from a human donor with non-small cell lung cancer who had a partial response to radiotherapy plus ipilimumab.

The rearrangement joins TRBV28 to TRBJ2-3; no definite D call. CDR3 length: 14 residues. Per the germline V gene, CDR1 is MDHEN and CDR2 is SYDVKM. The V and J ends lost 3 bases and 4 bases respectively, with 11 bases between them. CDR3 loop: CASSFHRLADTQYF. The DNA of the CDR3 is TGTGCCAGCAGTTTCCACCGACTCGCAGATACGCAGTATTTT.

The chain is built from TRBV6-1 and TRBJ2-2; perhaps TRBD1 as D (6 bases). Trimming took off 4 bases at V and 3 bases at J, with 12 bases between the two ends. This CDR3 has 15 residues. CDR1 is MNHNS, CDR2 SASEGT, per germline. CDR3 sequence (DNA): TGTGCCAGCAGTGGTTTTCAGGGGTACACCGGGGAGCTGTTTTTT. Encoded protein: CASSGFQGYTGELFF.

This rearrangement joins TRBV18 to TRBJ2-2, with 8 bases aligning to TRBD2. This CDR3 comprises 19 residues. The V gene end was trimmed by 4 bases and the J gene end by 0 bases; junction bases not matched to a gene: 13. Germline CDR1 is KGHSH and CDR2 is LQKENI. The CDR3 DNA reads TGTGCCAGCTCACGGGGGAGGACTAGCAGCACTACGAACACCGGGGAGCTGTTTTTT. This gives the protein CASSRGRTSSTTNTGELFF.

The chain uses TRBV25-1 and TRBJ2-7, with TRBD1 identical over 9 bases. The CDR3 is 17 residues long. Per germline, CDR1 MGHDK and CDR2 SYGVNS. The junction had 17 bases not matched to a gene; V was cut back by 4 bases and J by 7 bases. CDR3: CASSGFSSGQGKGEQYF. The CDR3 coding sequence is TGTGCCAGCAGTGGCTTTTCATCGGGACAGGGTAAGGGGGAGCAGTACTTC.

The chain recombines TRBV7-2 with TRBJ2-2; TRBD2 matches 12 bases. Per the germline V gene, CDR1 is SGHTA and CDR2 is FQGNSA. V lost 5 bases, J lost 3 bases, and 4 bases stayed unmatched. This CDR3 region has 16 residues. This CDR3 is CASSDGLAGYTGELFF. CDR3 coding DNA: TGTGCCAGCAGCGACGGACTAGCGGGGTACACCGGGGAGCTGTTTTTT.

This clone was picked up one time. This sequence joins TRBV9 and TRBJ2-1, with 9 bases identical to TRBD2. There are 15 residues in the CDR3. The V gene end was trimmed by 2 bases and the J gene end by 6 bases; junction bases not matched to a gene: 6. Germline V gene lookup returns CDR1 SGDLS and CDR2 YYNGEE. The CDR3: CASSVLSGSPNEQFF. The CDR3 region has the DNA TGTGCCAGCAGCGTTCTTAGCGGGAGTCCCAATGAGCAGTTCTTC.

In this sample, this clone turned up a few times. This chain joins TRBV11-2 and TRBJ1-2, with TRBD1 matching 9 bases. Trimming at V came to 5 bases and at J to 7 bases, leaving 5 bases not matched to a gene. There are 13 residues in the CDR3. Germline assignment: CDR1 SGHAT and CDR2 FQNNGV. For the CDR3, the DNA is TGTGCCAGCAGCGTGACAGGGGGAAGTGGCTACACCTTC. The encoded protein is CASSVTGGSGYTF.

The CDR3 bases are TGTGCCAGTAGTAAGGGACAGGGGTGGTATGGCTACACCTTC. Translating it yields CASSKGQGWYGYTF. This chain links TRBV19 with TRBJ1-2; 10 bases line up with TRBD1. This CDR3 contains 14 residues. V was clipped by 4 bases and J by 5 bases; unmatched bases: 4. CDR1 is LNHDA, CDR2 SQIVND, per germline (reference sequence).

Only a few counts were recorded for this clone. This chain connects TRBV30 to TRBJ1-4, with D possibly being TRBD1 (6 bases). The V and J ends lost 4 bases and 8 bases respectively, with 17 bases between them. Germline CDR1 reads GTSNPN; CDR2 reads SVGIG (reference sequence). The CDR3 consists of 14 residues. The CDR3 DNA reads as TGTGCCTGGAACCGAGGGGGAGCGGGGGAAAAACTGTTTTTT. Its protein product is CAWNRGGAGEKLFF.